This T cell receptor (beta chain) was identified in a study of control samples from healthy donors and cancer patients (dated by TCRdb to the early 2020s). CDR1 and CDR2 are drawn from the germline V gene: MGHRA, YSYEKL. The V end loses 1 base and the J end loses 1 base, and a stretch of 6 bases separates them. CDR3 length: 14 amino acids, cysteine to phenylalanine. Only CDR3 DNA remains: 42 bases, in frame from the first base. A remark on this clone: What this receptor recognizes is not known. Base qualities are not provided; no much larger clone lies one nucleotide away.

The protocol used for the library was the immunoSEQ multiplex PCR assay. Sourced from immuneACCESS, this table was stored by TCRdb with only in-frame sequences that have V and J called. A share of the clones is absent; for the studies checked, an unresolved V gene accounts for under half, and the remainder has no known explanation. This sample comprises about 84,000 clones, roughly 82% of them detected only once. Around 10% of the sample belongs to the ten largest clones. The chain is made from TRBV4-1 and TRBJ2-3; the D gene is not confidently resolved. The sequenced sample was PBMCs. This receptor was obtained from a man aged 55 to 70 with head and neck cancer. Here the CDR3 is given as CASSQGVGTDTQYF. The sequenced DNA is TGCGCCAGCAGCCAAGGGGTCGGCACAGATACGCAGTATTTT.